This T cell receptor beta chain was recovered during a study of cytomegalovirus exposure and HLA in healthy donors. The overall study: Early released data comprised around 80 million unique TCRs from HLA-typed donors.

Study results and limitations: A later analysis showed that HLA-associated TCR beta chains had undergone more clonal expansion than equally common others. In an earlier analysis, about 87% or about 30%: the productive usage of most TCR beta V segments.

Germline V CDR1 and CDR2: KGHSH, LQKENI. Trimming at V came to 4 bases and at J to 0 bases, leaving 6 bases not matched to a gene. The CDR3 runs to 17 residues. The primer mix had 60 Vbeta and 13 Jbeta primers. Clones were read by immunoSEQ multiplex PCR, and TCRdb kept only the in-frame ones, dropping some. The sample holds under 130,000 clones, more than 60% seen once. This clone has a handful of counts. The antigen remains undetermined. Sequences were obtained from PBMCs. The receptor's source is a young man in good health and CMV-seronegative. V and J are TRBV18 and TRBJ2-6, with 7 bases aligning to TRBD1. The CDR3 nucleotides are TGTGCCAGCTCACGGGACAGCAGAAGCTCTGGGGCCAACGTCCTGACTTTC. This encodes CASSRDSRSSGANVLTF. The complete variable domain, with remaining parts taken from reference TRBV18 and TRBJ2-6, reads NAGVMQNPRHLVRRRGQEARLRCSPMKGHSHVYWYRQLPEEGLKFMVYLQKENIIDESGMPKERFSAEFPKEGPSILRIQQVVRGDSAAYFCASSRDSRSSGANVLTFGAGSRLTVL.